The clone carrying this T cell receptor (beta chain) has just one count. What it binds is unknown. This entry comes from a study of post-analysis software for immune sequencing data. Study-wide points: A few TRBV segments (TRBV5-6, TRBV5-1 and TRBV20-1 among them) occurred more frequently in patients than in controls. There was significantly lower normalized Chao1 diversity in multiple sclerosis patients than in controls.

Unique molecular identifiers were present in the TCR beta cDNA libraries. MiXCR, run by TCRdb on the PCR reads, gives a single entry per CDR3 protein. The sample has under 650,000 distinct CDR3 sequences, roughly 46% seen once. Per germline, CDR1 SGHKS and CDR2 YYEKEE (reference sequence). Between the trimmed V and J ends, which lost 0 bases and 7 bases, there was a span of 8 bases. This CDR3 has 12 amino acids. This TCR derives from a girl under 18 with multiple sclerosis. The chain carries TRBV5-5 and TRBJ2-7; D remains unclear. Sequenced input: blood. The CDR3 loop is CASSLVLVEQYF. The CDR3, as DNA: TGTGCCAGCAGCTTGGTGTTGGTGGAGCAGTACTTC. Filled out from reference TRBV5-5 and TRBJ2-7, the complete variable domain reads DAGVTQSPTHLIKTRGQQVTLRCSPISGHKSVSWYQQVLGQGPQFIFQYYEKEERGRGNFPDRFSARQFPNYSSELNVNALLLGDSALYLCASSLVLVEQYFGPGTRLTVT.